This T cell receptor (beta chain) was observed in a study of T cells in Graves' hyperthyroidism and ophthalmopathy. Germline CDR1 reads SNHLY; CDR2 reads FYNNEI. This CDR3 contains 15 residues. V lost 3 bases and J lost 4; bases outside the gene matches: 6. TCR beta CDR3 regions were amplified from RNA transcripts. Initially, a first-round RT-PCR of the TCR CDR3 employed the HTBI primer set. One entry per CDR3 protein results from TCRdb running MiXCR on the multiplex PCR reads. The data show about 530,000 distinct CDR3 sequences, approximately 17% seen once. Sequencing was performed on blood. The TCR originated in a woman between 18 and 29 years old with Graves' ophthalmopathy. The chain has TRBV2 and TRBJ1-2; 9 bases fit TRBD1. This chain's CDR3 is CASSEGQGLAYGYTF. In DNA form, the CDR3 reads TGTGCCAGCAGTGAGGGACAGGGTCTAGCCTATGGCTACACCTTC.